A selection of T cell receptor beta chains follows, all from one sample in a study of blood T cell repertoires in COVID-19. The table came from immunoSEQ multiplex PCR; TCRdb's copy has only in-frame clones and leaves some out. The sample lists about 180,000 clones; 80% to 90% were seen once. The sample was peripheral blood. The receptor source for this set is a man aged 18 to 29 who had recovered from COVID-19. The CDR3 runs from the conserved cysteine through the conserved F or W. D genes are given only for firm matches. Where a row states a size, it is once, few, many or the class of an expanded clone; other rows omit it.

CDR3: CASSPSSLGVGRALDEQFF
DNA: TGTGCCAGCAGCCCTAGCAGCTTAGGCGTCGGGAGGGCCCTCGATGAGCAGTTCTTC
J: TRBJ2-1
D: TRBD2
size: NA
V: TRBV7-2

CDR3: CASSTGGQNGYTF
DNA: TGTGCCAGTAGTACGGGGGGGCAGAATGGCTACACCTTC
J: TRBJ1-2
D: NA
size: NA
V: TRBV19

CDR3: CASKAVTGVGAEAFF
DNA: TGTGCCAGCAAGGCTGTAACAGGGGTTGGCGCTGAAGCTTTCTTT
J: TRBJ1-1
D: TRBD1
size: NA
V: TRBV6-5

CDR3: CASSAWDGGLAGPGEQFF
DNA: TGTGCCAGCAGTGCCTGGGATGGAGGCCTAGCGGGACCTGGTGAGCAGTTCTTC
J: TRBJ2-1
D: TRBD2
size: NA
V: TRBV25-1

CDR3: CASSPRTVNTEAFF
DNA: TGTGCCAGCAGCCCAAGGACAGTGAACACTGAAGCTTTCTTT
J: TRBJ1-1
D: NA
size: NA
V: TRBV9

CDR3: CASSASSGTGELFF
DNA: TGTGCCAGCAGCGCCTCTAGCGGGACCGGGGAGCTGTTTTTT
J: TRBJ2-2
D: TRBD2
size: NA
V: TRBV9

CDR3: CAWGRYNEQFF
DNA: TGTGCCTGGGGCAGGTACAATGAGCAGTTCTTC
J: TRBJ2-1
D: NA
size: NA
V: TRBV30

CDR3: CASQRKRELPGELFF
DNA: TGTGCCAGCCAGAGGAAGCGGGAGCTGCCCGGGGAGCTGTTTTTT
J: TRBJ2-2
D: TRBD2
size: NA
V: TRBV13

CDR3: CASRYGGDNEQFF
DNA: TGTGCCAGCAGGTACGGCGGTGACAATGAGCAGTTCTTC
J: TRBJ2-1
D: NA
size: NA
V: TRBV6-2/TRBV6-3

CDR3: CASSQSTTSGRVGEQFF
DNA: TGCGCCAGCAGTCAATCCACCACTAGCGGGAGAGTAGGTGAGCAGTTCTTC
J: TRBJ2-1
D: TRBD2
size: NA
V: TRBV23-1

CDR3: CSASPGKNNEQFF
DNA: TGCAGCGCTTCTCCGGGGAAGAACAATGAGCAGTTCTTC
J: TRBJ2-1
D: NA
size: NA
V: TRBV29-1

CDR3: CASSVETGGMTEAFF
DNA: TGTGCCAGCAGTGTGGAGACAGGGGGAATGACTGAAGCTTTCTTT
J: TRBJ1-1
D: TRBD1
size: few
V: TRBV28

CDR3: CASSRRTGDFYEQYF
DNA: TGCGCCAGCAGCCGACGGACAGGGGATTTCTACGAGCAGTACTTC
J: TRBJ2-7
D: TRBD1
size: few
V: TRBV4-3

CDR3: CASSLLLTDSPLHF
DNA: TGTGCCAGCAGTTTGCTCCTGACAGATTCACCCCTCCACTTT
J: TRBJ1-6
D: NA
size: few
V: TRBV27

CDR3: CASSSQATSSYNEQFF
DNA: TGTGCCAGCAGCTCTCAGGCGACTAGCTCCTACAATGAGCAGTTCTTC
J: TRBJ2-1
D: NA
size: NA
V: TRBV6-2/TRBV6-3

CDR3: CASSQLTSGTPYEQYF
DNA: TGTGCCAGCAGCCAACTCACTAGCGGGACACCCTACGAGCAGTACTTC
J: TRBJ2-7
D: TRBD2
size: NA
V: TRBV4-2

CDR3: CASSQEARGAGELFF
DNA: TGCGCCAGCAGCCAAGAGGCCAGGGGGGCCGGGGAGCTGTTTTTT
J: TRBJ2-2
D: NA
size: NA
V: TRBV4-3

CDR3: CASSHIAGEFHNEQFF
DNA: TGTGCCAGCAGTCACATAGCGGGAGAATTTCACAATGAGCAGTTCTTC
J: TRBJ2-1
D: TRBD2
size: NA
V: TRBV6-2/TRBV6-3

CDR3: CASSVAQGAQYF
DNA: TGTGCCAGCAGCGTAGCGCAGGGTGCGCAGTATTTT
J: TRBJ2-3
D: NA
size: NA
V: TRBV9

CDR3: CASSPKSRGLTEAFF
DNA: TGCGCCAGCAGCCCAAAATCCAGGGGGCTCACTGAAGCTTTCTTT
J: TRBJ1-1
D: TRBD1
size: few
V: TRBV4-3

CDR3: CASSIQTGPNYGYTF
DNA: TGTGCCAGTAGTATCCAGACAGGGCCTAACTATGGCTACACCTTC
J: TRBJ1-2
D: TRBD1
size: NA
V: TRBV19

CDR3: CAWSTRGRRNQPQHF
DNA: TGTGCCTGGAGTACTAGGGGGCGCCGGAATCAGCCCCAGCATTTT
J: TRBJ1-5
D: TRBD1
size: NA
V: TRBV30

CDR3: CASSYRSTDTQYF
DNA: TGTGCCAGCAGTTACCGGTCCACAGATACGCAGTATTTT
J: TRBJ2-3
D: NA
size: NA
V: TRBV6-2/TRBV6-3

CDR3: CASSSGDNEQFF
DNA: TGTGCCAGCAGCTCCGGGGACAATGAGCAGTTCTTC
J: TRBJ2-1
D: NA
size: NA
V: TRBV9